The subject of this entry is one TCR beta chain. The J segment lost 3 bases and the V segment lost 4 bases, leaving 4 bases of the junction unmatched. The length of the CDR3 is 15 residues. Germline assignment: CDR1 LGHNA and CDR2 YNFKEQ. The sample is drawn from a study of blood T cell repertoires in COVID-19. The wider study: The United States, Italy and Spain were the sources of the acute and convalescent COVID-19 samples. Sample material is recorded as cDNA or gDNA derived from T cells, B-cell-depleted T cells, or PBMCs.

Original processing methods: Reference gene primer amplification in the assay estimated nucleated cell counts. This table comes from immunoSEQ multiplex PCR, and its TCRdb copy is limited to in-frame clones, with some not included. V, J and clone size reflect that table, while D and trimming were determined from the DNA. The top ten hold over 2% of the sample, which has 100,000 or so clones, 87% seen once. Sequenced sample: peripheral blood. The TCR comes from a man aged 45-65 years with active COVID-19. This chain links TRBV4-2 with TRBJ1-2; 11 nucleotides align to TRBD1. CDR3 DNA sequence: TGTGCCAGCAGCCCGGGACAGGGGGTGGACTATGGCTACACCTTC. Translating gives CASSPGQGVDYGYTF.